This TCR beta chain was sequenced during a study of lung T cells in sarcoidosis with Löfgren's syndrome. Looking at the study overall: Analyses focused on Löfgren's syndrome patients. Overall study results and limits: TRAV12-1 preferentially paired with TRBV2, with homologous CDR3s. Multiple Löfgren's syndrome patients reportedly shared TRAV12-1 and TRBV2 CDR3 motifs.

From germline, CDR1 is MNHEY and CDR2 SMNVEV (reference sequence). The V end lost 2 bases, the J end lost 7 bases, and 12 bases lay between the germline ends. The CDR3 length is 15 residues. TCRdb re-called the reads through MiXCR, storing one row per CDR3 protein. Counted here are roughly 20,000 distinct CDR3 sequences, about a fifth occurring once; the ten biggest clones make up about 4%. By frequency in the sample, this clonotype is medium-sized. The antigen is undetermined. The genes are TRBV27 and TRBJ1-6; D is perhaps TRBD1 (5 bases). The source material was CD4+ T cells from PBMCs. The sequence was obtained from a human donor with sarcoidosis (Löfgren's syndrome or another form), or a control subject (not recorded which). The CDR3 DNA is TGTGCCAGCAGTTTAAAGGGAGCAGGGAATTCACCCCTCCACTTT. Encoded protein: CASSLKGAGNSPLHF.